The clone carrying this TCR beta chain was recorded a few times. The data belong to a study of blood T cell repertoires in COVID-19. Looking at the study overall: The United States, Italy and Spain were the sources of the acute and convalescent COVID-19 samples. T cells, B-cell-depleted T cells, or PBMCs supplied cDNA or gDNA.

V was clipped by 2 bases and J by 9 bases, with 8 bases between them. This CDR3 has 13 amino acids. CDR1 and CDR2 (germline): SGHAT, FQNNGV. In the original workflow: Estimated nucleated cell counts came from reference gene primer amplification. Sequenced by immunoSEQ multiplex PCR; TCRdb stores in-frame clones only, minus some. The V and J calls and the clone size are those of that table, but D and trimming were determined from the DNA. The sample lists about 45,000 clones, about 83% seen once, with roughly 8.2% in the top ten. The chain employs TRBV11-2 and TRBJ1-6; D is uncertain. The TCR comes from a man at least 80 years old in a cohort sampled during active COVID-19. Sequencing was performed on peripheral blood. The CDR3 loop is CASSLIPSSPLHF. CDR3 DNA sequence: TGTGCCAGCAGCTTAATCCCCAGTTCACCCCTCCACTTT.